Each of the 5 T cell receptor beta chains below was sequenced from the same sample in a study of blood T cells in healthy people across ages. Using a J-beta primer mix together with a sample-barcoded 5' primer, a second PCR was run for roughly 7 to 11 cycles. MiXCR, applied by TCRdb to the 5' RACE reads, yields one record per CDR3 protein. The data show about 1.4 million distinct CDR3 sequences, with approximately 59% seen just once and approximately 7% held by the top ten. Sequencing was done on a sample of blood. These receptors were collected from a man aged 18 to 30 in good health.

V gene TRBV27 combines with J gene TRBJ2-7; 8 nucleotides agree with TRBD2. The CDR3 runs to 14 residues. V trimming: 3 bases; J trimming: 6 bases; junction bases outside the gene matches: 7. The germline V gene has CDR1 MNHEY and CDR2 SMNVEV (reference sequence). This chain's CDR3 is CASSFEAGAGEQYF. The CDR3 nucleotides are TGTGCCAGCAGTTTTGAAGCGGGAGCTGGCGAGCAGTACTTC.

The chain employs TRBV2 and TRBJ1-1; D is possibly TRBD1 (6 bases). The CDR3 totals 16 residues. Between the trimmed V and J ends, which lost 3 bases and 3 bases, there was a span of 17 bases. Germline CDR1 is SNHLY and CDR2 is FYNNEI. CDR3 amino acids: CASSDPQTGMDTEAFF. The DNA for the CDR3 is TGTGCCAGCAGTGACCCTCAGACAGGAATGGACACTGAAGCTTTCTTT.

At least ten counts were recorded for this clonotype. The CDR3 region is CSARIPGTAGEKLFF. The CDR3 DNA is TGCAGTGCGCGCATACCCGGGACAGCCGGTGAAAAACTGTTTTTT. The chain uses TRBV20-1 and TRBJ1-4, with 7 bases that match TRBD1. The V segment lost 6 bases and the J segment 7 bases; nucleotides outside the gene matches: 14. This CDR3 spans 15 amino acids. The germline CDR1 and CDR2 sequences are DFQATT and SNEGSKA (reference sequence).

This chain uses TRBV2 with TRBJ1-2; 8 nucleotides agree with TRBD1. This CDR3 has 15 amino acids. After removal of 0 bases from V and 12 bases from J, the junction contained 12 bases not matched to a gene. Per germline, CDR1 SNHLY and CDR2 FYNNEI. CDR3 loop: CASSEAAGGISGDTF. The CDR3 nucleotides read TGTGCCAGCAGTGAAGCTGCAGGGGGCATTTCGGGGGACACCTTC. Full variable domain (remainder filled in from reference TRBV2 and TRBJ1-2): EPEVTQTPSHQVTQMGQEVILRCVPISNHLYFYWYRQILGQKVEFLVSFYNNEISEKSEIFDDQFSVERPDGSNFTLKIRSTKLEDSAMYFCASSEAAGGISGDTFGSGTRLTVV.

The chain is built from TRBV6-6 and TRBJ2-4; TRBD2 is a possible D gene (6 bases). The tail of the sequence fits TRBJ2-7 better, so the J call may be wrong. Germline values: CDR1 MNHNY, CDR2 SVGAGI (reference sequence). The CDR3 extends over 16 amino acids. Written as DNA, the CDR3 is TGTGCCAGCAGTTACCACGCCGGGACTTCATACTACGAGCAGTACTTC. The encoded protein is CASSYHAGTSYYEQYF.